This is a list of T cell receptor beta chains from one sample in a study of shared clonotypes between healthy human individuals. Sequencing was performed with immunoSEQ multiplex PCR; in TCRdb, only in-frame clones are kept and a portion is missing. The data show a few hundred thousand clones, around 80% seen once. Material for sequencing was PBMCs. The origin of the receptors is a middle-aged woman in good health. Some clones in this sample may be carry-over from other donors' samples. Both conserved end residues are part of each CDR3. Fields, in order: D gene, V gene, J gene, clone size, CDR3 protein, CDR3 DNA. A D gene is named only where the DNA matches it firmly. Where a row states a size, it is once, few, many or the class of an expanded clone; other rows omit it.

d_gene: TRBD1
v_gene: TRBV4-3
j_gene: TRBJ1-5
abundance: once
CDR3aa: CASSHDREVQPQHF
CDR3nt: TGCGCCAGCAGCCACGACAGGGAGGTTCAGCCCCAGCATTTT

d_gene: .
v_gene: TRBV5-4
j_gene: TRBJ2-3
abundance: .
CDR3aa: CASSPSRARTDTQYF
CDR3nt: TGTGCCAGCAGCCCCAGCCGAGCGCGCACAGATACGCAGTATTTT

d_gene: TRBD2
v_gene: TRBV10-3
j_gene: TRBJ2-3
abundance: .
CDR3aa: CAISAAAGGPRGTDTQYF
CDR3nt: TGTGCCATCAGTGCCGCGGCGGGAGGTCCTAGGGGCACAGATACGCAGTATTTT

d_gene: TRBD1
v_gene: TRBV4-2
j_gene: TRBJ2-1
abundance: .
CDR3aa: CASSQGQGGFHEQFF
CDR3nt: TGTGCCAGCAGCCAAGGACAGGGGGGGTTCCATGAGCAGTTCTTC

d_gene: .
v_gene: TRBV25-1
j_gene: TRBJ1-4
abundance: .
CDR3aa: CASSGDGGPTNEKLFF
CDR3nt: TGTGCCAGCAGTGGGGACGGAGGACCAACTAATGAAAAACTGTTTTTT

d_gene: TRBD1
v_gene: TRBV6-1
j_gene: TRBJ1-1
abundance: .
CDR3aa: CASSGRQGRGTEAFF
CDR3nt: TGTGCCAGCAGTGGCCGACAGGGGCGCGGCACTGAAGCTTTCTTT

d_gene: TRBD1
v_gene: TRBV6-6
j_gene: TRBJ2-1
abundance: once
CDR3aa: CASSTLAGQGMNEQFF
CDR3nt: TGTGCCAGCAGCACCCTGGCGGGACAGGGGATGAATGAGCAGTTCTTC

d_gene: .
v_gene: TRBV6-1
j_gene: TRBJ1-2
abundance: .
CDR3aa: CASSEALGQNHYGYTF
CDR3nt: TGTGCCAGCAGTGAAGCGCTAGGACAGAACCACTATGGCTACACCTTC

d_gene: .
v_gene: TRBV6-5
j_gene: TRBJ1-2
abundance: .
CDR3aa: CASNPRRGNTF
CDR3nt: TGTGCCAGCAACCCCAGGCGAGGAAACACCTTC

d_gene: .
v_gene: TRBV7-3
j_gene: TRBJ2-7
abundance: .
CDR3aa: CASSLNAGPNYEQYF
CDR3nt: TGTGCCAGCAGCTTAAACGCCGGGCCGAACTACGAGCAGTACTTC

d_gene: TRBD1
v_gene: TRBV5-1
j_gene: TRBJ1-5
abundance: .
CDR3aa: CASSPGGQTGNQPQHF
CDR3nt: TGCGCCAGCAGCCCAGGGGGGCAGACCGGCAATCAGCCCCAGCATTTT

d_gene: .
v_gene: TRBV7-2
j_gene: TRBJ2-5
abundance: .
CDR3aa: CASATIGSGRETQYF
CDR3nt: TGTGCCAGCGCAACTATAGGATCGGGGAGGGAGACCCAGTACTTC

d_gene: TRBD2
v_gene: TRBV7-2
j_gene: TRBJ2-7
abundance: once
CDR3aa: CASSPNNGGRAPYEQYF
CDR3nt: TGTGCCAGCAGCCCAAACAATGGCGGGAGAGCTCCCTACGAGCAGTACTTC

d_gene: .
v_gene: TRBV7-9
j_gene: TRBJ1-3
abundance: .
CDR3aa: CASSLGRQNGNTIYF
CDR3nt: TGTGCCAGCAGCTTAGGGCGGCAGAATGGAAACACCATATATTTT

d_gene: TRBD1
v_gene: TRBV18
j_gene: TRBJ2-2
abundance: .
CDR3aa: CASSWTGVNTGELFF
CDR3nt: TGTGCCAGCTCATGGACAGGGGTGAACACCGGGGAGCTGTTTTTT

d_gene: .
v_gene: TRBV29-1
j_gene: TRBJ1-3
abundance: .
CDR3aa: CSVARGNTIYF
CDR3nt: TGCAGCGTTGCGAGGGGAAACACCATATATTTT

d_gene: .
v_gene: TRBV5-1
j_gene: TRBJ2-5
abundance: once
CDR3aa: CASSPEPGRQETQYF
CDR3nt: TGCGCCAGCAGCCCAGAACCAGGGCGCCAAGAGACCCAGTACTTC

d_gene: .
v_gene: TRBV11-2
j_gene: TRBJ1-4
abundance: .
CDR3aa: CASSLGRAGEREKLFF
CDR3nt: TGTGCCAGCAGCTTAGGACGTGCAGGGGAGAGGGAAAAACTGTTTTTT